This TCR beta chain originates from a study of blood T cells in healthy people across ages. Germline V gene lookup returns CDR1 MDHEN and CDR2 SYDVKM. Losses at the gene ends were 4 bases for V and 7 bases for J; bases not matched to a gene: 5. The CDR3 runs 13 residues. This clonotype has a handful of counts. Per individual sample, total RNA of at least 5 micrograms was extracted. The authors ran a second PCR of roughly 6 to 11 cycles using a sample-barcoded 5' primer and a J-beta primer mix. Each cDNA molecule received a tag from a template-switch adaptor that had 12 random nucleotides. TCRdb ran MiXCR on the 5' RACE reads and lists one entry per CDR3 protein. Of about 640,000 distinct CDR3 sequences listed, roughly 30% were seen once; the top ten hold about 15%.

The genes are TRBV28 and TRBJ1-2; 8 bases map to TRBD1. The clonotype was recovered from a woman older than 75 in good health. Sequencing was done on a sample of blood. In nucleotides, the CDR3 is TGTGCCAGCAGTTCTCCAGGGGGCCCTGGCTACACCTTC. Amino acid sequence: CASSSPGGPGYTF.